This TCR beta chain was observed in a study of cytomegalovirus exposure and HLA in healthy donors. PCR was performed using 60 Vbeta and 13 Jbeta primers. The protocol was immunoSEQ multiplex PCR, while the TCRdb copy is restricted to in-frame clones and leaves out a portion. Of about 210,000 clones in the sample, about 76% were seen once. This clone was counted between two and nine times. Material: PBMCs. This TCR was sampled from a male donor in good health and CMV-seropositive.

CDR3 nucleotide sequence: TGCGCCAGCAGCCAGACCGGGACAGGGGATTCACCCCTCCACTTT. Its translation is CASSQTGTGDSPLHF. The chain combines TRBV4-3 with TRBJ1-6; TRBD1 agrees at 10 bases. From germline, CDR1 is LGHNA and CDR2 YSLEER. This CDR3 contains 15 residues. V was pared by 3 bases and J by 8 bases, with 4 bases of the junction left unmatched.